Below, 2 T cell receptor beta chains from the same sample are listed, as sequenced in a study of CD8 T cells in Susac syndrome. After extraction with the RNeasy kit, about 0.45 to 1 ug of the RNA was reverse transcribed using random hexamers. A single record per CDR3 protein comes from TCRdb applying MiXCR to the immunoSEQ multiplex PCR reads. The repertoire holds about 280,000 distinct CDR3 sequences, with roughly 84% as singletons. The source material was CD8+ T cells from PBMCs. Receptor source: a human donor with multiple sclerosis.

The chain employs TRBV13 and TRBJ2-1; no reliable D call. Trimming removed 0 bases from V and 5 bases from J, with 11 bases in between. The CDR3 has 15 amino acids. Germline CDR1 reads PRHDT; CDR2 reads FYEKMQ (reference sequence). The CDR3 DNA reads TGTGCCAGCAGCTTAGGACTTTCCTTGAACAATGAGCAGTTCTTC. Its protein is CASSLGLSLNNEQFF.

This chain links TRBV27 with TRBJ2-5, with D unresolved. V shed 0 bases and J shed 2 bases, with 7 bases lying between them. CDR1 is MNHEY and CDR2 is SMNVEV in the germline V gene (reference sequence). The CDR3 covers 14 residues. CDR3 in amino acids: CASSLSSLQETQYF. DNA of the CDR3: TGTGCCAGCAGTTTATCATCTTTACAAGAGACCCAGTACTTC.